These T cell receptor beta chains were read from a single sample in a study of high-grade serous ovarian cancer treatment subgroups. The repertoire was sequenced with immunoSEQ multiplex PCR; TCRdb's copy has only in-frame clones and lacks some. This sample has thousands of clones; approximately 66% occur once, and the top ten carry about 14%. What was sequenced was tumor tissue. These receptors were taken from a human donor with high-grade serous ovarian cancer. The CDR3 runs from the conserved cysteine through the conserved F or W. The D gene is left open where the match is weak. Clone size appears in some rows only: once, few, many, or a class for an expanded clone.

>TRBV10-1|few|TRBJ2-1|-
TGCGCCAGCAGTGAACGAGGGGGCTCCTACAATGAGCAGTTCTTC
CASSERGGSYNEQFF
>TRBV11-2|-|TRBJ2-6|TRBD1
TGTGCCAGCAGCCACGACAGGGGTCCTACCTCCTCTGGGGCCAACGTCCTGACTTTC
CASSHDRGPTSSGANVLTF
>TRBV7-2|-|TRBJ1-1|-
TGTGCCAGCAGCTTATCCCCCCACAGAAAGGGTCGGGTGAACACTGAAGCTTTCTTT
CASSLSPHRKGRVNTEAFF
>TRBV19|-|TRBJ2-3|-
TGTGCCAGTAGTATTAGGGGTGCTAGTTTGGATACAGATACGCAGTATTTT
CASSIRGASLDTDTQYF
>TRBV28|-|TRBJ1-3|-
TGTGCCAGCAGTTCCGCCCCGGGCGTAGCCACAAGTACTGGAAACACCATATATTTT
CASSSAPGVATSTGNTIYF
>TRBV6-5|once|TRBJ1-2|TRBD1
TGTGCCAGCAGTCAACAGGGGGCGCATGGCTACACCTTC
CASSQQGAHGYTF
>TRBV6-5|few|TRBJ1-1|-
TGTGCCAGCAGTTACTCGCTCTTCCAAAACACTGAAGCTTTCTTT
CASSYSLFQNTEAFF
>TRBV14|few|TRBJ1-1|-
TGTGCCAGCAGCCAAGGCAGTATGAACACTGAAGCTTTCTTT
CASSQGSMNTEAFF
>TRBV11-1|-|TRBJ1-3|-
TGTGCCAGCAGCTTGCCCGTATCTACAGACACCATATATTTT
CASSLPVSTDTIYF
>TRBV6-1|-|TRBJ1-4|-
TGTGCCAGCAGTGTACAACCGGACGGTTGGGAACTGTTTTTT
CASSVQPDGWELFF
>TRBV4-3|-|TRBJ1-1|TRBD1
TGCGCCAGCAGTCTTGACAGGGCCACTGAAGCTTTCTTT
CASSLDRATEAFF
>TRBV7-5|-|TRBJ1-2|-
TGTGCCAGCAGTTGGGGGGAGACGGGAGGCTACACCTTC
CASSWGETGGYTF
>TRBV4-3|-|TRBJ2-7|-
TGCGCCAGCAGCCAAGAAAGGGACGCGAGCTCCTACGAGCAGTACTTC
CASSQERDASSYEQYF
>TRBV5-1|few|TRBJ1-2|TRBD1
TGCGCCAGCAGCTTGGTCGGGACAGGGGATGGCTACACCTTC
CASSLVGTGDGYTF
>TRBV6-1|-|TRBJ2-1|-
TGTGCCAGCAGGTACAATGAGCAGTTCTTC
CASRYNEQFF
>TRBV9|few|TRBJ2-7|TRBD1
TGTGCCAGCAGCGAGGGACAGGCCGACTACGAGCAGTACTTC
CASSEGQADYEQYF
>TRBV10-2|-|TRBJ1-2|-
TGCGCCAGCAGTGATGGGGGAGGGGCCTATGGCTACACCTTC
CASSDGGGAYGYTF
>TRBV11-2|-|TRBJ1-1|-
TGTGCCAGCAGCTTAGATACTTCCAACACTGAAGCTTTCTTT
CASSLDTSNTEAFF
>TRBV7-2|few|TRBJ1-1|-
TGTGCCAGCAGCTTTCTTAACACTGAAGCTTTCTTT
CASSFLNTEAFF
>TRBV19|-|TRBJ1-1|TRBD1
TGTGCCAGTGACAGGGGGCCTACGGGTGAAGCTTTCTTT
CASDRGPTGEAFF
>TRBV6-5|-|TRBJ2-7|-
TGTGCCAGTCGGGTGGCAGGAGCCTACGAGCAGTACTTC
CASRVAGAYEQYF
>TRBV30|-|TRBJ2-7|-
TGTGCCTGGAGTGTACTGTGGGGGCCAGGGTACGAGCAGTACTTC
CAWSVLWGPGYEQYF
>TRBV27|-|TRBJ1-1|-
TGTGCCAGCAGTTTATCAGGCGAAATGATCAACACTGAAGCTTTCTTT
CASSLSGEMINTEAFF
>TRBV6-5|-|TRBJ2-7|TRBD1
TGTGCCAGCAGGGTTCCGGGGACAGCCTACGAGCAGTACTTC
CASRVPGTAYEQYF
>TRBV15|-|TRBJ1-1|-
TGTGCCACCAGCAGATCTAAATGGAACACTGAAGCTTTCTTT
CATSRSKWNTEAFF
>TRBV7-9|-|TRBJ2-1|-
TGTGCCAGCAGCTTAGCGGGACTCACCTCCTACAATGAGCAGTTCTTC
CASSLAGLTSYNEQFF
>TRBV4-2|-|TRBJ1-1|-
TGTGCCAGCAGCTTGGGGAGGGAAGCTTTCTTT
CASSLGREAFF
>TRBV30|once|TRBJ2-7|TRBD2
TGTGCCTTCACAGACGGGGGGGTCTCCTACGAGCAGTACTTC
CAFTDGGVSYEQYF
>TRBV5-6|-|TRBJ2-7|TRBD1
TGTGCCAGCACCACCATAAAGAACAGGGGCGCATTCTACGAGCAGTACTTC
CASTTIKNRGAFYEQYF
>TRBV9|-|TRBJ2-3|TRBD2
TGTGCCAGCAGCGTCAGAGGCGCTAGCGGGGTTAGCACAGATACGCAGTATTTT
CASSVRGASGVSTDTQYF
>TRBV5-4|once|TRBJ1-1|-
TGTGCCAGCAGCCCTTCCCACGGAAACACTGAAGCTTTCTTT
CASSPSHGNTEAFF
>TRBV5-1|-|TRBJ2-5|-
TGCGCCAGCAGACAAGGGACTTTGACCCAAGAGACCCAGTACTTC
CASRQGTLTQETQYF
>TRBV25-1|few|TRBJ1-1|TRBD1
TGTGCCAGCAGATTGGACAGGGAAGCTTTCTTT
CASRLDREAFF
>TRBV7-2|few|TRBJ1-1|-
TGTGCCAGCAGCTTACCCGACAGTACGGCTTTCTTT
CASSLPDSTAFF
>TRBV21-1|-|TRBJ2-1|-
TGTGCCAGCAGCAAAAAGTTTGCTGGACAGGAGAACAATGAGCAGTTCTTC
CASSKKFAGQENNEQFF
>TRBV6-5|-|TRBJ2-7|-
TGTGCCAGCAGTTCGAGTCCCTACGAGCAGTACTTC
CASSSSPYEQYF
>TRBV6-1|few|TRBJ2-7|TRBD1
TGTGCCAGCATCGGGACAGGGACCTACGAGCAGTACTTC
CASIGTGTYEQYF
>TRBV27|-|TRBJ2-7|-
TGTGCCAGCAGTCCTAGCGAGTCGGGGTCCCCCTACGAGCAGTACTTC
CASSPSESGSPYEQYF
>TRBV6-1|few|TRBJ2-7|-
TGTGCCAGCACCGGTGGGGGGCTTTACGAGCAGTACTTC
CASTGGGLYEQYF
>TRBV9|-|TRBJ1-3|-
TGTGCCAGCAGCGACTCAGCTGAGAGCTCTGGAAACACCATATATTTT
CASSDSAESSGNTIYF
>TRBV4-3|-|TRBJ2-3|TRBD2
TGCGCCAGCAGCCAAGGGACTAGCGGGGGACAGATGAATACGCAGTATTTT
CASSQGTSGGQMNTQYF
>TRBV10-3|few|TRBJ1-1|-
TGTGCCATCATTGCAGGGTATAAAGCTTTCTTT
CAIIAGYKAFF